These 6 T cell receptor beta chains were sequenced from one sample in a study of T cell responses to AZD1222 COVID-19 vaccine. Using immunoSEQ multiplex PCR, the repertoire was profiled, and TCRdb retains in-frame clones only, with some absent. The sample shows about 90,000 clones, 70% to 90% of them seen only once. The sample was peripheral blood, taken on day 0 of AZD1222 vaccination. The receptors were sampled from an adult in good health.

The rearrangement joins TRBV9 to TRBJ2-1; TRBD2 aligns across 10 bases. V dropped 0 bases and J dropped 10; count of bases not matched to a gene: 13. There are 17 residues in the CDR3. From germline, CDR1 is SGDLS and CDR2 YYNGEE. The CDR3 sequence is CASSVDDSGRLVWEQFF. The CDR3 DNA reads TGTGCCAGCAGCGTAGATGATAGCGGGAGGCTCGTGTGGGAGCAGTTCTTC.

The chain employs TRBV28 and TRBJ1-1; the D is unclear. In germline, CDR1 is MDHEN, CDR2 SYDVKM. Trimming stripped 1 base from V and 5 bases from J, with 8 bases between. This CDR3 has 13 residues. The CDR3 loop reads CASSLFPGTEAFF. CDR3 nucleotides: TGTGCCAGCAGTTTATTTCCGGGTACTGAAGCTTTCTTT.

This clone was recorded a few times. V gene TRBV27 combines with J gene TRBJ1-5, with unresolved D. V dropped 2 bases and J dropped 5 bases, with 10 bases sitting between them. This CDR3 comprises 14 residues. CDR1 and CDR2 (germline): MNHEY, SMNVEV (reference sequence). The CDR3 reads CASSLMGIDQPQHF. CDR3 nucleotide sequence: TGTGCCAGCAGTTTAATGGGGATTGATCAGCCCCAGCATTTT.

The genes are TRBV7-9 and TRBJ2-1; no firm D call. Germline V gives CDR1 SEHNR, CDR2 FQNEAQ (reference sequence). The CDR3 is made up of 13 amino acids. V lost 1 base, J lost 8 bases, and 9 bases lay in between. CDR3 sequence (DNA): TGTGCCAGCAGCTTAGATGGCCCATATGAGCAGTTCTTC. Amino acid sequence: CASSLDGPYEQFF.

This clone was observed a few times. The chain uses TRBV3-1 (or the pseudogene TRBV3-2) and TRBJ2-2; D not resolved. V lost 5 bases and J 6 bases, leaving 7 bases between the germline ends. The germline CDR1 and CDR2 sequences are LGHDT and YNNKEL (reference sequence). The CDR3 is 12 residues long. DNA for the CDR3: TGTGCCAGCAGCTCTCTCGCCGGGGAGCTGTTTTTT. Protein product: CASSSLAGELFF.

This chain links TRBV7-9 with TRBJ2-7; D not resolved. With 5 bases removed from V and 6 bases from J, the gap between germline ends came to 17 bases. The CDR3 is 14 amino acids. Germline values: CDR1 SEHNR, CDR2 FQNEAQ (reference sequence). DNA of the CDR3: TGTGCCAGCAGCCCAACGTCTCGGCCCTTCGAGCAGTACTTC. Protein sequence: CASSPTSRPFEQYF. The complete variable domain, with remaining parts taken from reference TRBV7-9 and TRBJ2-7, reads DTGVSQNPRHKITKRGQNVTFRCDPISEHNRLYWYRQTLGQGPEFLTYFQNEAQLEKSRLLSDRFSAERPKGSFSTLEIQRTEQGDSAMYLCASSPTSRPFEQYFGPGTRLTVT.